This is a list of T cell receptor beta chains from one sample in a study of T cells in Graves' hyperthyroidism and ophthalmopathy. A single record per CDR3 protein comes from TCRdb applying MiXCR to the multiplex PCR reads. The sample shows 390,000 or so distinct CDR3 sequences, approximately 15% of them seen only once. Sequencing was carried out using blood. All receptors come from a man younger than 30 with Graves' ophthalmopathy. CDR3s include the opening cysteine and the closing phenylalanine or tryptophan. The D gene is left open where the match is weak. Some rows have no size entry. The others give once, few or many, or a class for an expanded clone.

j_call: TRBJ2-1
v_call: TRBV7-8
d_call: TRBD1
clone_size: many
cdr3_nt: TGTGCCAGCAGCTTAGTCGGGGGACAGGTATACAATGAGCAGTTCTTC
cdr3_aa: CASSLVGGQVYNEQFF

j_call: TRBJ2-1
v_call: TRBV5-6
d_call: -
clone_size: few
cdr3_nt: TGTGCCAGCAGCGGCCCCAGTAGTCCCAATGAGCAGTTCTTC
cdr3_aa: CASSGPSSPNEQFF

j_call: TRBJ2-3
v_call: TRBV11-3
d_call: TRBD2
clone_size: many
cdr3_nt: TGTGCCAGCAGCCAAGGGCGGGGGGGCACAGATACGCAGTATTTT
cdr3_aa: CASSQGRGGTDTQYF

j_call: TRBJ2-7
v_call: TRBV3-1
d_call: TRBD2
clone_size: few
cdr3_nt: TGTGCCAGCAGCCAAGAAGGGGGAGCTAGCGGGGTAGATACGGACGAGCAGTACTTC
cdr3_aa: CASSQEGGASGVDTDEQYF

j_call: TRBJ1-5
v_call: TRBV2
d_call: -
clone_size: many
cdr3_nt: TGTGCCAGCAGTGAAGCAGGAGTCCGCCTTCGCCATTTT
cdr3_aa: CASSEAGVRLRHF

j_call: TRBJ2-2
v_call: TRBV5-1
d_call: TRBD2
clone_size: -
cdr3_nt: TGCGCCAGCAGCACGGGACTAGCGGGAGTTATCGGGGGGCTGTTTTTT
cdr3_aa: CASSTGLAGVIGGLFF

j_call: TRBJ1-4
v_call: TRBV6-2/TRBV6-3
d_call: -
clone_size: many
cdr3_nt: TGTGCCAGCAGTCGACAGGTTATCCAGGCAACTAATGAAAAACTGTTTTTT
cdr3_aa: CASSRQVIQATNEKLFF

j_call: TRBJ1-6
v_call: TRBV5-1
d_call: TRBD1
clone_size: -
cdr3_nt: TGCGCCAGCAGCCCTACAGGGGCGTTTTCACCCCTCCACTTT
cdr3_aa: CASSPTGAFSPLHF

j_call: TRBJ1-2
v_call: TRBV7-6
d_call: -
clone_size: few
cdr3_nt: TGTGCCAGCAGCCGACAGGTTGGCTACACCTTC
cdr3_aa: CASSRQVGYTF

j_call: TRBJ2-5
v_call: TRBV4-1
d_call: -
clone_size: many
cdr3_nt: TGCGCCAGCAGCAAGCGACCGACGGCAGAGACCCAGTACTTC
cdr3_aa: CASSKRPTAETQYF

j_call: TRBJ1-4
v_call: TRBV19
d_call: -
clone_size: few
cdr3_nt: TGTGCCAGTAGGCCTGGACTGACCAGTAATGAAAAACTGTTTTTT
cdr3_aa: CASRPGLTSNEKLFF

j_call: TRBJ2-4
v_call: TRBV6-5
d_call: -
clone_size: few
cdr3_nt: TGTGCCAGCAGTTACTCGAAGCGGCTAGCCAAAAACATTCAGTACTTC
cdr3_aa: CASSYSKRLAKNIQYF

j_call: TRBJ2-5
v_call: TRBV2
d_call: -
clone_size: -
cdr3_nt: TGTGCCAGTGAGATTGGGAGGACCCAGTACTTC
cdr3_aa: CASEIGRTQYF

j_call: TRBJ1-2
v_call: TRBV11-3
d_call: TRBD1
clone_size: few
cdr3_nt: TGTGCCAGCAGGTCGGACAGGGATAATGGCTACACCTTC
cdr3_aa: CASRSDRDNGYTF

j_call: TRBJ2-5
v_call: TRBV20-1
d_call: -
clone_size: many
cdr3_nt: TGCAGTGCTCGCCAGGGGTCGTACCAAGAGACCCAGTACTTC
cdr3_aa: CSARQGSYQETQYF

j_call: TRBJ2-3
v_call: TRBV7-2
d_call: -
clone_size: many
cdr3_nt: TGTGCCAGCAGCTTTAAATTTACGTCGCAGTATTTT
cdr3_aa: CASSFKFTSQYF

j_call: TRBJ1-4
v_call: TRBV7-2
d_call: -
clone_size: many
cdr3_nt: TGTGCCAGCAGCTTAGGGAGGGGCGCTGGTGAAAAACTGTTTTTT
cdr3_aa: CASSLGRGAGEKLFF

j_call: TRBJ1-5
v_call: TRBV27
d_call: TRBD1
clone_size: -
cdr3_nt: TGTGCCAGCAGCCAAACCACAGGGGGCTTCGGTCAGCCCCAGCATTTT
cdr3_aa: CASSQTTGGFGQPQHF

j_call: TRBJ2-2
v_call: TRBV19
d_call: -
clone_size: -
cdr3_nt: TGTGCCAGTAGTATTATTGGGACGGTAAACACCGGGGAGCTGTTTTTT
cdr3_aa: CASSIIGTVNTGELFF

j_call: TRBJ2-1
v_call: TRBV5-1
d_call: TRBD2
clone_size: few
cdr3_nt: TGCGCCAGCACTAGCGGGGGAAAGTCCTACAATGAGCAGTTCTTC
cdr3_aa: CASTSGGKSYNEQFF

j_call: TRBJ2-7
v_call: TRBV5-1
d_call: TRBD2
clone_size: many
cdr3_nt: TGCGCCAGCAGCTTGGCCACTAGCGGGAGTAGCCACGAGCAGTACTTC
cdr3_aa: CASSLATSGSSHEQYF

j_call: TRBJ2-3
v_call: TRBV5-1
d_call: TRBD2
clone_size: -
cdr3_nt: TGCGCCAGCAGCTCTGGGACTAATCCCAACACAGATACGCAGTGTTTT
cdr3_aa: CASSSGTNPNTDTQCF

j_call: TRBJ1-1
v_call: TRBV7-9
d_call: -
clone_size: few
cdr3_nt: TGTGCCAGCAGCTACCTGACAGAGAACACTGAAGCTTTCTTT
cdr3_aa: CASSYLTENTEAFF

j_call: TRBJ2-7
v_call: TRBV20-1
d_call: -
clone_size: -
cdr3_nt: TGCAGTGCTAGAGAGGTAGCAGGGAGAGGTGAGCAGTACTTC
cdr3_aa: CSAREVAGRGEQYF

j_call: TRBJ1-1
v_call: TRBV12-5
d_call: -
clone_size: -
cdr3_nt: TGTGCTAGTCGCGGGGAGACACCCAACACTGAAGCTTTCTTT
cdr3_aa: CASRGETPNTEAFF

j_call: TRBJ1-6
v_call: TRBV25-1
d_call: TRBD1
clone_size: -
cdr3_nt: TGTGCCAGCAGTGTTACCCCACCAGGGGGCTCCTATAATTCACCGTTAGCGCGAACTTGTTGCCTCCACTTT
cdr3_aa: CASSVTPPGGSYNSPLARTCCLHF

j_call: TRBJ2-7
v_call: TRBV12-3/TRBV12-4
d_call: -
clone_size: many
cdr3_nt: TGTGCCAGCAGCCCCCGGGCAGGGAGGATCTACGAGCAGTACTTC
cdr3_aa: CASSPRAGRIYEQYF

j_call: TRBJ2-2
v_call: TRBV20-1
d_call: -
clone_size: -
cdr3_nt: TGCAGTGCTAGAGGTGGGCCCACCGGGGAGCTGTTTTTT
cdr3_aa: CSARGGPTGELFF

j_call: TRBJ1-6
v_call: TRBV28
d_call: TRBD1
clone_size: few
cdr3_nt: TGTGCCAGCAGTTTTAGAGGGGGCTTCTATAATTCACCCCTCCACTTT
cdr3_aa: CASSFRGGFYNSPLHF

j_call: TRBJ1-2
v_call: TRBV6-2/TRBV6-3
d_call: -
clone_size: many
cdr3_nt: TGTGCCAGCAGTTACTCGACGGGGGTAAACTATGGCTACACCTTC
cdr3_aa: CASSYSTGVNYGYTF

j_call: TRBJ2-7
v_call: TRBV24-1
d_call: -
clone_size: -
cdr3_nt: TGTGCCACCAGTGATTTGCGGGGGGGACAGAGAAAGAGCTCCTACGAGCAGTACTTC
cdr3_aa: CATSDLRGGQRKSSYEQYF

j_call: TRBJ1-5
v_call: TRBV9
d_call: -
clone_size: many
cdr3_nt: TGTGCCAGCAGCGAGGGGGGGGGGCAAGAGCCCCAGCATTTT
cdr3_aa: CASSEGGGQEPQHF

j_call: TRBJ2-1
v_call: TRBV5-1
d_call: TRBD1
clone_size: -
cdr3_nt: TGCGCCAGCAGCTTGTCAGCTAGCCCACAGGGGGGGCAGTTCTTC
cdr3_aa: CASSLSASPQGGQFF

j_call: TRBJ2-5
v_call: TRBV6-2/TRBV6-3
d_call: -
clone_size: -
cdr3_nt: TGTGCCAGCAGTTACCGAGACAGCCCAGAGACCCAGTACTTC
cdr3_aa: CASSYRDSPETQYF

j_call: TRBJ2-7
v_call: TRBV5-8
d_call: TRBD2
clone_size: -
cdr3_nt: TGTGCCAGTACCCTTGCGGGAGGGATCGAGCAGTACTTC
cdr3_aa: CASTLAGGIEQYF

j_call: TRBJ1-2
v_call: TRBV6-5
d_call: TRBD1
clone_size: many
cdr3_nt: TGTGCCAGCAGTTACTCACAGGGGGCCGGGGGCTATGGCTACACCTTC
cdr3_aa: CASSYSQGAGGYGYTF

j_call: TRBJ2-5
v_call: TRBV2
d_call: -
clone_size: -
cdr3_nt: TGTGCCAGCACCAGGACCCGAGAGACCCAGTACTTC
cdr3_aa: CASTRTRETQYF

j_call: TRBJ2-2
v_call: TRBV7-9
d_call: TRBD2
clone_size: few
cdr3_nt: TGTGCCAGCAGCCCCCTCAGGGCGGGGGGGAACACCGGGGAGCTGTTTTTT
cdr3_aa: CASSPLRAGGNTGELFF

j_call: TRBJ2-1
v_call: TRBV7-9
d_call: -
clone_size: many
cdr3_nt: TGTGCCAGCAGCTCGCGTTCCTACAATGAGCAGTTCTTC
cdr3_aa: CASSSRSYNEQFF

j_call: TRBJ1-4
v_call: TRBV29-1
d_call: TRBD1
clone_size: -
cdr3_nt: TGCAGCGTTGAAGCGGGACAGGGGGCCGAAAAACTGTTTTTT
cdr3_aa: CSVEAGQGAEKLFF

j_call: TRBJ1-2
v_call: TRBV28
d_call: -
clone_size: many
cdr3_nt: TGTGCCAGCAGTGCTAACGGACAGTGGGGCGTCTATGGCTACACCTTC
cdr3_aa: CASSANGQWGVYGYTF